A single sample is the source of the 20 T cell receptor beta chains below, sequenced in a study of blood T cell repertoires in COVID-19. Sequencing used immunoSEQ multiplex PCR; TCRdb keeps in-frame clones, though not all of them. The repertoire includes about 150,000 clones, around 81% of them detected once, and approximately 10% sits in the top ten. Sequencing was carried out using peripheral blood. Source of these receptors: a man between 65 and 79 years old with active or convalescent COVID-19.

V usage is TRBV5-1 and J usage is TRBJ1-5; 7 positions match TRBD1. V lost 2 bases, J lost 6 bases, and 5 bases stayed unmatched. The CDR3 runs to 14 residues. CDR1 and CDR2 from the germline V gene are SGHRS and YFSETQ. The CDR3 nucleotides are TGCGCCAGCAGCTTAGAGGGGGCGGGTCAGCCCCAGCATTTT. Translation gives CASSLEGAGQPQHF.

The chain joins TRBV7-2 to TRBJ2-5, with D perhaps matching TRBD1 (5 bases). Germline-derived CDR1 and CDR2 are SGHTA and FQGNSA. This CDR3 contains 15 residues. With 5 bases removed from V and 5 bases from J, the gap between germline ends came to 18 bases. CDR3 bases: TGTGCCAGCAGCACAAGACGAGCCAAGGGGGAGACCCAGTACTTC. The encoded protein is CASSTRRAKGETQYF.

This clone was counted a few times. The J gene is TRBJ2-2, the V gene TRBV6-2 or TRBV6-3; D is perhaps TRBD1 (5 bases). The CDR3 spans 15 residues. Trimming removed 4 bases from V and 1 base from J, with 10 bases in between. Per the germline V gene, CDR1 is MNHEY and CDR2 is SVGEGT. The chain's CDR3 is CASSFRAGNTGELFF. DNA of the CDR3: TGTGCCAGCAGTTTCAGGGCAGGGAACACCGGGGAGCTGTTTTTT.

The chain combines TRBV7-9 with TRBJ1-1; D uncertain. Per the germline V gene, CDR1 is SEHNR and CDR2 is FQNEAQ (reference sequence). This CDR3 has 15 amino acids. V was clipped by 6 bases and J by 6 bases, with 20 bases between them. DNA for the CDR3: TGTGCCAGCAGAACTGGTCTCGGGGATCAAGCTGAAGCTTTCTTT. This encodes CASRTGLGDQAEAFF.

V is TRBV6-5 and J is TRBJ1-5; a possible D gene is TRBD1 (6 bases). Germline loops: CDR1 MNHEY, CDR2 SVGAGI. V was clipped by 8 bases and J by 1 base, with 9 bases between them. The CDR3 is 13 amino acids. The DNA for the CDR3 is TGTGCCAGCGGGGGCATAAGCAATCAGCCCCAGCATTTT. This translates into CASGGISNQPQHF.

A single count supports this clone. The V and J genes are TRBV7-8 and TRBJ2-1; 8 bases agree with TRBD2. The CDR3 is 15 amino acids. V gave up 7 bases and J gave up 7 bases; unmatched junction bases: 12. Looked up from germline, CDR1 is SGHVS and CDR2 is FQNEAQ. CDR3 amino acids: CASTPRVLAVNEQFF. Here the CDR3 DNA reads TGTGCCAGCACCCCACGGGTACTAGCGGTTAATGAGCAGTTCTTC.

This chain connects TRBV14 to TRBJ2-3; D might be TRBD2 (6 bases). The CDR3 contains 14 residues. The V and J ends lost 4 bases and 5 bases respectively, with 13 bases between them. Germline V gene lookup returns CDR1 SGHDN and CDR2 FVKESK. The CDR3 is CASSRLGAGDTQYF. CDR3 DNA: TGTGCCAGCAGCCGCCTCGGAGCGGGAGATACGCAGTATTTT.

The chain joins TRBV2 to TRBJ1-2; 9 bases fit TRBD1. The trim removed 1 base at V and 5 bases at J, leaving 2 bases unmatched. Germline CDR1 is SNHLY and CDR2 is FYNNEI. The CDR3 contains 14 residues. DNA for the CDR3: TGTGCCAGCAGTGAAGGCGGACAGGGGTATGGCTACACCTTC. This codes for CASSEGGQGYGYTF.

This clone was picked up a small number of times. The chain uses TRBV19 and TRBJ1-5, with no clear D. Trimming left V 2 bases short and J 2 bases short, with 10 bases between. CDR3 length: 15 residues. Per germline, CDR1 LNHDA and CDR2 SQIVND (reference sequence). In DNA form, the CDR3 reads TGTGCCAGTAGTATACTCGGTGGTGGCAATCAGCCCCAGCATTTT. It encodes CASSILGGGNQPQHF.

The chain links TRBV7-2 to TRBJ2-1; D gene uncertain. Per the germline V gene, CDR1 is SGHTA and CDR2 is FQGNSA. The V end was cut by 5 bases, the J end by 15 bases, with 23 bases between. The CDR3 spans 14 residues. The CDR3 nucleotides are TGTGCCAGCAGCCCCACTCCGTCCGGAGCATCGGTGTTCTTC. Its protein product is CASSPTPSGASVFF.

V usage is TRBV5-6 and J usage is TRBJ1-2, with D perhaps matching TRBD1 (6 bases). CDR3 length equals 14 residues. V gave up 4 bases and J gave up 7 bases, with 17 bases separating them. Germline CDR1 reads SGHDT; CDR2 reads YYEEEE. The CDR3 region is CASSPVGGLGGYTF. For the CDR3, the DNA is TGTGCCAGCAGCCCGGTCGGGGGGCTGGGTGGCTACACCTTC.

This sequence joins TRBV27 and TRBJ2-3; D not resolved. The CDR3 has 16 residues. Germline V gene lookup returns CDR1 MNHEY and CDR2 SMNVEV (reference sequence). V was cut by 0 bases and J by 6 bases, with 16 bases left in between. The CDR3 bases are TGTGCCAGCAGTTTATCATCGGAGAGAAGAGCGGATACGCAGTATTTT. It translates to CASSLSSERRADTQYF.

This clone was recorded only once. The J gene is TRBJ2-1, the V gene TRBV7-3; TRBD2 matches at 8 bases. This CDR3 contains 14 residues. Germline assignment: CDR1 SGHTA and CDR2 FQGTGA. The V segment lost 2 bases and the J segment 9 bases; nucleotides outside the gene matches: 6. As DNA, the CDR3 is TGTGCCAGCAGCTTATATAGCGGGACGGGTGAGCAGTTCTTC. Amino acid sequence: CASSLYSGTGEQFF.

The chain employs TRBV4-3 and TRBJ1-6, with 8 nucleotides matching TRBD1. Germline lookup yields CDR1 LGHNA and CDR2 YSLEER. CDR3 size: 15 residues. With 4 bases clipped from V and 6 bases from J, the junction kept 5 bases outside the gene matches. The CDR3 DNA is TGCGCCAGCAGCCTATCGGGACAGGTTAATTCACCCCTCCACTTT. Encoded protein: CASSLSGQVNSPLHF.

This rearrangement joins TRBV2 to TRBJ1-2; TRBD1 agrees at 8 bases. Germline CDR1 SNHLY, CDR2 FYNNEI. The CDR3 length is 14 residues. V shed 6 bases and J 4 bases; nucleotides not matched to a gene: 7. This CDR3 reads CASRPRQGTYGYTF. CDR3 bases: TGTGCCAGCAGGCCCAGACAGGGGACCTATGGCTACACCTTC.

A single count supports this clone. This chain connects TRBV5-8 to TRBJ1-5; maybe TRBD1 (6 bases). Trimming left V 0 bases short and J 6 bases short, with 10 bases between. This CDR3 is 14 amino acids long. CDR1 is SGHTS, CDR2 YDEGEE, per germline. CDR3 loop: CASSLVVGGQPQHF. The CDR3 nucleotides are TGTGCCAGCAGCTTGGTAGTAGGGGGTCAGCCCCAGCATTTT. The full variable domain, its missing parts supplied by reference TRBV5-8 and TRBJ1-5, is EAGVTQSPTHLIKTRGQQATLRCSPISGHTSVYWYQQALGLGLQFLLWYDEGEERNRGNFPPRFSGRQFPNYSSELNVNALELEDSALYLCASSLVVGGQPQHFGDGTRLSIL.

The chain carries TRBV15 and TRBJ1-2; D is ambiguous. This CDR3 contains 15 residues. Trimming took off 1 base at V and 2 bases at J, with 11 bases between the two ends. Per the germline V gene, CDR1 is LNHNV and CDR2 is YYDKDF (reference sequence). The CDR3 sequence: CATSRAQAINYGYTF. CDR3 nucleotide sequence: TGTGCCACCAGCAGAGCTCAGGCTATAAACTATGGCTACACCTTC.

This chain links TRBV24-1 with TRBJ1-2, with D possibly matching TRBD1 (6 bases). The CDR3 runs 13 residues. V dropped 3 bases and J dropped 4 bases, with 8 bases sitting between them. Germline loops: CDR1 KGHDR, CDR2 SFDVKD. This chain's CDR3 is CATSDGQRYGYTF. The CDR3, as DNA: TGTGCCACCAGTGATGGACAGCGCTATGGCTACACCTTC.

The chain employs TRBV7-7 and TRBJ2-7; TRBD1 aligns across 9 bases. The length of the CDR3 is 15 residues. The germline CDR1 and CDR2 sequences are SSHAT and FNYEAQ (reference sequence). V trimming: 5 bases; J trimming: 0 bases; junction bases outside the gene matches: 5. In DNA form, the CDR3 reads TGTGCCAGCAGCATCGGGACAGGGAGCTCCTACGAGCAGTACTTC. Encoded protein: CASSIGTGSSYEQYF. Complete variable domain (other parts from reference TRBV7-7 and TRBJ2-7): GAGVSQSPRYKVTKRGQDVTLRCDPISSHATLYWYQQALGQGPEFLTYFNYEAQPDKSGLPSDRFSAERPEGSISTLTIQRTEQRDSAMYRCASSIGTGSSYEQYFGPGTRLTVT.

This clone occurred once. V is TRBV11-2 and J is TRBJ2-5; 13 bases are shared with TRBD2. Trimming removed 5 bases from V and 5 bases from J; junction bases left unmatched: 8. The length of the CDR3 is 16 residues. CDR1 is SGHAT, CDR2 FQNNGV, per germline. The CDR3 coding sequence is TGTGCCAGCAGCCCAGGACTAGCGGGGGTCCGGGAGACCCAGTACTTC. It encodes CASSPGLAGVRETQYF.